Listed below are T cell receptor beta chains from one sample, sequenced in a study of human T cells and chemical hapten exposure. TCRdb passed the RACE reads through MiXCR, listing each CDR3 protein once. The table has 74,000 or so distinct CDR3 sequences, around 10% seen once. Sample: whole blood, taken in connection with sensitization to the hapten diphenylcyclopropenone (DPC). The receptors shown here come from a woman aged 45-59 years with alopecia areata. Some clones in this sample may be carry-over from other donors' samples. The CDR3 runs from the conserved cysteine through the conserved F or W. D genes are given only for firm matches. Size is stated for part of the rows, as once, few or many counts, or as a class when the clone is expanded.

clone_size,d_call,v_call,j_call,cdr3_nt,cdr3_aa
NA,TRBD1,TRBV6-2/TRBV6-3,TRBJ2-5,TGTGCCAGCAGCGACAGGGACCTTCTGCCGGAGACCCAGTACTTC,CASSDRDLLPETQYF
NA,TRBD1,TRBV6-6,TRBJ2-7,TGTGCCAGCAACGTAGCGACAGGGCTGAACGAGCAGTACTTC,CASNVATGLNEQYF
NA,NA,TRBV28,TRBJ1-5,TGTGCCAGCAGATTGGGGGGAAATCAGCCCCAGCATTTT,CASRLGGNQPQHF
many,NA,TRBV5-1,TRBJ2-7,TGCGCCAGCAGCTTGACGGTGACCAACGAGCAGTACTTC,CASSLTVTNEQYF
NA,TRBD2,TRBV20-1,TRBJ2-7,TGCAGTGCTAGAGGACTAGCGGGAGGTACCTACGAGCAGTACTTC,CSARGLAGGTYEQYF
NA,NA,TRBV28,TRBJ2-1,TGTGCCAGCATCCTACCCGGGGCATGGAATGAGCAGTTCTTC,CASILPGAWNEQFF
NA,NA,TRBV5-4,TRBJ1-6,TGTGCCAGCAGCTCTATCCCAGGGCCGGGAAATTCACCCCTCCACTTT,CASSSIPGPGNSPLHF
many,NA,TRBV7-3,TRBJ2-1,TGTGCCAGCAGCCTCAAGATCCAGAATGAGCAGTTCTTC,CASSLKIQNEQFF
few,NA,TRBV5-1,TRBJ2-2,TGCGCCAGCAGCTTGGACGCGTCTCCCGGGGAGCTGTTTTTT,CASSLDASPGELFF
few,NA,TRBV5-1,TRBJ2-5,TGCGCCAGCAGAAACCCAGACCGGGGGGAGACCCAGTACTTC,CASRNPDRGETQYF
NA,TRBD1,TRBV28,TRBJ1-1,TGTGCCGCGGGACAGATGAACACTGAAGCTTTCTTT,CAAGQMNTEAFF
few,NA,TRBV5-4,TRBJ2-7,TGTGCCAGCAGCACCGACAGGTTTTATCCCTACGAGCAGTACTTC,CASSTDRFYPYEQYF
NA,NA,TRBV4-1,TRBJ2-7,TGCGCCAGCAGCCAAGGAAGCAGGGGCGGGGAGCAGTACTTC,CASSQGSRGGEQYF
many,TRBD2,TRBV20-1,TRBJ2-4,TGCAGTGCTAGTTCTGGGCTAGCGGGTCTAGCCAAAAACATTCAGTACTTC,CSASSGLAGLAKNIQYF
few,NA,TRBV6-5,TRBJ2-5,TGTGCCAGCAGGAAGGCCGGGGCCCAAGAGACCCAGTACTTC,CASRKAGAQETQYF
NA,NA,TRBV7-6,TRBJ2-7,TGTGCCAGCAGCTTAGAGGACGGAGTATCCTACGAGCAGTACTTC,CASSLEDGVSYEQYF
few,NA,TRBV5-1,TRBJ1-5,TGCGCCAGCAGCTTGGCCGCTGGGGGAAATCAGCCCCAGCATTTT,CASSLAAGGNQPQHF
few,TRBD2,TRBV18,TRBJ2-1,TGTGCCAGCTCACCAATAGCGGGAGGGTCCTACAATGAGCAGTTCTTC,CASSPIAGGSYNEQFF
NA,TRBD2,TRBV5-1,TRBJ2-2,TGCGCCAGCAGCAAAACGAGCGGGAGTATAAACGGGGAGCTGTTTTTT,CASSKTSGSINGELFF
NA,NA,TRBV5-1,TRBJ2-5,TGCGCCAGCAGTCAAGCCGGACGGGACTTGGCGGAGACCCAGTACTTC,CASSQAGRDLAETQYF
NA,NA,TRBV11-2,TRBJ2-1,TGTGCCAGCAGCCGGGGTGCGGCCGGGACCATCAGGGAGCAGTTCTTC,CASSRGAAGTIREQFF
NA,NA,TRBV29-1,TRBJ2-7,TGCAGCGTTGAAGATCAATCTTTATCCCGGTACTTC,CSVEDQSLSRYF
NA,NA,TRBV29-1,TRBJ1-2,TGCAGCGTTGTAGGGCCGGCGGGCTACACCTTC,CSVVGPAGYTF
few,NA,TRBV4-3,TRBJ2-7,TGCGCCAGCAGCCAAGACTCCCCCCCCGGGACCATCTACGAGCAGTACTTC,CASSQDSPPGTIYEQYF
few,NA,TRBV12-3/TRBV12-4,TRBJ1-2,TGTGCCAGCAACGGGAAGTTAGGTGATAACTATGGCTACACCTTC,CASNGKLGDNYGYTF
few,NA,TRBV3-1,TRBJ1-2,TGTGCCAGCAGCCAACTGATCCAAGGGGAAGGCTACACCTTC,CASSQLIQGEGYTF
many,NA,TRBV5-1,TRBJ2-3,TGCGCCAGCAGCTTCCAGGGCGGGCAAGGAGATACGCAGTATTTT,CASSFQGGQGDTQYF
NA,TRBD2,TRBV5-1,TRBJ2-7,TGCGCCAGCAGCTTTGGACTAGCGGGAGTCGAGCAGTACTTC,CASSFGLAGVEQYF
NA,NA,TRBV29-1,TRBJ2-5,TGCAGCGTTGGTTCAGAGACCCAGTACTTC,CSVGSETQYF